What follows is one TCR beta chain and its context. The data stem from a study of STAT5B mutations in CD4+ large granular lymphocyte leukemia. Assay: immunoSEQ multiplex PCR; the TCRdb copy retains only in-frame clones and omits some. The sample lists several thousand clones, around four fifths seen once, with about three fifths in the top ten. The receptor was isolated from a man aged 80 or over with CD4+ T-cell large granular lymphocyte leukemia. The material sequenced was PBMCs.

The CDR3 here is CASSSNREEQYF. DNA for the CDR3: TGTGCCAGCAGTTCGAACAGGGAGGAGCAGTACTTC. The chain combines TRBV27 with TRBJ2-7; possible D gene TRBD1, 6 bases. CDR3 size: 12 residues. The V gene's germline CDR1 is MNHEY and CDR2 SMNVEV (reference sequence). V gave up 4 bases and J gave up 7 bases, with 11 bases separating them.